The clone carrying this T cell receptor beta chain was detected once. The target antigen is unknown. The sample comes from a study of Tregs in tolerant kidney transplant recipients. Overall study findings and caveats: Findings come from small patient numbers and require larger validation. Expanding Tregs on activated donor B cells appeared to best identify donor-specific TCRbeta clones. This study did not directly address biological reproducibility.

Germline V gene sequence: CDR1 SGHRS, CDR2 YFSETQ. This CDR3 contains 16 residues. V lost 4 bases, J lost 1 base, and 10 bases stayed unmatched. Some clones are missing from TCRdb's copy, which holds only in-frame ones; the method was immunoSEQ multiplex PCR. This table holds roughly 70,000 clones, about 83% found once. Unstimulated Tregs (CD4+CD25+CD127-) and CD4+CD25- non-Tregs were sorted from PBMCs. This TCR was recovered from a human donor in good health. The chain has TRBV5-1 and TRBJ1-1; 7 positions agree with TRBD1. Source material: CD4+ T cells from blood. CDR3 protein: CASSTLRGQTNTEAFF. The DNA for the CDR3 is TGCGCCAGCAGCACACTTCGGGGACAGACGAACACTGAAGCTTTCTTT.